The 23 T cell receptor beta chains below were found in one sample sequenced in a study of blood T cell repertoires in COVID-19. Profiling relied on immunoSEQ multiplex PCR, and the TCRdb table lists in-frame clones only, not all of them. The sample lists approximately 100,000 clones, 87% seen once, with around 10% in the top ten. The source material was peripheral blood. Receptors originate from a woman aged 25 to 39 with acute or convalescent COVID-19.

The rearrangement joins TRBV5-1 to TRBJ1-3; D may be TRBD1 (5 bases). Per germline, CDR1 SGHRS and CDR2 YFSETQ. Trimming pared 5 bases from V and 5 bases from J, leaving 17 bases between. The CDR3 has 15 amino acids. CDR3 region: CASSSTSGFRNTIYF. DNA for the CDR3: TGCGCCAGCAGTTCAACCTCAGGGTTTAGAAACACCATATATTTT.

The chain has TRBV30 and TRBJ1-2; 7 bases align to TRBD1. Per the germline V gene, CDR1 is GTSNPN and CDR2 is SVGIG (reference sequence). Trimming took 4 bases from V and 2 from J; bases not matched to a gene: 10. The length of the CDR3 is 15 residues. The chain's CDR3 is CAWNPLTGMNYGYTF. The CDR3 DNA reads TGTGCCTGGAATCCCCTGACAGGGATGAACTATGGCTACACCTTC.

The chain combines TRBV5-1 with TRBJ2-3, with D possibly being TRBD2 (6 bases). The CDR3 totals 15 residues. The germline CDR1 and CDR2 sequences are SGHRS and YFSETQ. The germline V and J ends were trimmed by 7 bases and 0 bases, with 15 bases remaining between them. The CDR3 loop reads CASQYIAGSTDTQYF. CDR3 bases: TGCGCCAGCCAGTATATTGCGGGGAGCACAGATACGCAGTATTTT.

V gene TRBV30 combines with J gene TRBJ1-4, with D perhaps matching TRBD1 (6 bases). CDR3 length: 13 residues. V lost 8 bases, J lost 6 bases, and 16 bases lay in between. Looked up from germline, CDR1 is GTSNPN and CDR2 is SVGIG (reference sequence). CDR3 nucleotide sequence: TGTGCCCTCAGGAAGGCAGGGGATGAAAAACTGTTTTTT. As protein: CALRKAGDEKLFF.

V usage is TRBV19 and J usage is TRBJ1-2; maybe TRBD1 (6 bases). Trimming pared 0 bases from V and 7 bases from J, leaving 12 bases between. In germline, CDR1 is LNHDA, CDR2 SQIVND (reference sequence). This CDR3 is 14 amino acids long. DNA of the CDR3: TGTGCCAGTAGTATAGACGCAGGGGCCTTTGGCTACACCTTC. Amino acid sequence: CASSIDAGAFGYTF.

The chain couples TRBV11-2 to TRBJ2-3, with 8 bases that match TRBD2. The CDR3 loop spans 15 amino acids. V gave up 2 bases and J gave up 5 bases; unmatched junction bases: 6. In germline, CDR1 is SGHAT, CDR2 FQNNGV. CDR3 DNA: TGTGCCAGCAGCTTATACGGGGGGGAAGGAGATACGCAGTATTTT. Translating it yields CASSLYGGEGDTQYF. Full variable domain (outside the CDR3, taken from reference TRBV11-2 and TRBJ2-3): EAGVAQSPRYKIIEKRQSVAFWCNPISGHATLYWYQQILGQGPKLLIQFQNNGVVDDSQLPKDRFSAERLKGVDSTLKIQPAKLEDSAVYLCASSLYGGEGDTQYFGPGTRLTVL.

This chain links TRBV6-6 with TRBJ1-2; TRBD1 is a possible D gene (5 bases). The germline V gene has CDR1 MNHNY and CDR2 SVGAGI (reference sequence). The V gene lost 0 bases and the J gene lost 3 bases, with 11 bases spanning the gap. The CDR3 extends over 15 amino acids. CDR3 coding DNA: TGTGCCAGCAGTTACTCGGAGGGGCCGTACTATGGCTACACCTTC. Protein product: CASSYSEGPYYGYTF.

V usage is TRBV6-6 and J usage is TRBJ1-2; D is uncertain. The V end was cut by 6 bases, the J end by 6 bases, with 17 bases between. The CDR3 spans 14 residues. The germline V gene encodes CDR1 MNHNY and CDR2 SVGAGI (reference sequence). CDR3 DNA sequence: TGTGCCAGCAGACACAGCCTAACGTTAGATGGCTACACCTTC. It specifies CASRHSLTLDGYTF.

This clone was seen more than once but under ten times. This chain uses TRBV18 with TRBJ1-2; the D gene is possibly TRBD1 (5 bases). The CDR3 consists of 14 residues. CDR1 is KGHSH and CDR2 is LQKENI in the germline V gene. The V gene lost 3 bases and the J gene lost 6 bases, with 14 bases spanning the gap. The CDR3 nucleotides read TGTGCCAGCTCACCCGCTTTGGGAGGGGATGGCTACACCTTC. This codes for CASSPALGGDGYTF.

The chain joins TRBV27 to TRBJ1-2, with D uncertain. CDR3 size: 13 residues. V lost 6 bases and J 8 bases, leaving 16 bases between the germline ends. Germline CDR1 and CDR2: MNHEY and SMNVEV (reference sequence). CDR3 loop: CASSFREVGGYTF. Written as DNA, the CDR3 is TGTGCCAGCAGCTTCCGGGAGGTTGGGGGCTACACCTTC.

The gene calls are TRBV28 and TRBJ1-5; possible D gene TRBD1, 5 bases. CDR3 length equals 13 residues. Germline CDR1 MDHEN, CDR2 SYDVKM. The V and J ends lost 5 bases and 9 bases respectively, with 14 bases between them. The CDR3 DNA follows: TGTGCCAGCAGTCGGGGGACCGCAGGGCCCCAGCATTTT. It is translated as CASSRGTAGPQHF.

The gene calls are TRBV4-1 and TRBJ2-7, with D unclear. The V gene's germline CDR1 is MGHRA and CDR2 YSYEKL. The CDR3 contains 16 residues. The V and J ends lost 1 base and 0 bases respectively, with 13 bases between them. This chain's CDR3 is CASSQAWYSSSYEQYF. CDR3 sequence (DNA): TGCGCCAGCAGCCAAGCTTGGTACAGTTCCTCCTACGAGCAGTACTTC.

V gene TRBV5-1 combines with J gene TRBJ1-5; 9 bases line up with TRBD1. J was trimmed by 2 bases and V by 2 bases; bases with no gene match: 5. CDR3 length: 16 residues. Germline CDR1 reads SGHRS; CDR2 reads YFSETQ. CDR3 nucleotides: TGCGCCAGCAGCTTAACAGGGGGCCTAGGCAATCAGCCCCAGCATTTT. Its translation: CASSLTGGLGNQPQHF.

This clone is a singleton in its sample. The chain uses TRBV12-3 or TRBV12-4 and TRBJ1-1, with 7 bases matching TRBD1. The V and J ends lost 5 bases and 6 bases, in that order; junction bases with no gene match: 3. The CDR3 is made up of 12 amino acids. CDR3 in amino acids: CASSERGPEAFF. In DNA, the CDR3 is TGTGCCAGCAGTGAAAGGGGGCCTGAAGCTTTCTTT.

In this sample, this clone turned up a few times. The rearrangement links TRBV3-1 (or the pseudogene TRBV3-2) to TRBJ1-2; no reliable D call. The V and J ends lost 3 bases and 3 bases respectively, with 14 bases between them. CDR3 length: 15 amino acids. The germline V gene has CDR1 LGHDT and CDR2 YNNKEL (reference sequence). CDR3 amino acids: CASSQGGFAYYGYTF. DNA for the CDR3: TGTGCCAGCAGCCAGGGAGGGTTCGCATACTATGGCTACACCTTC.

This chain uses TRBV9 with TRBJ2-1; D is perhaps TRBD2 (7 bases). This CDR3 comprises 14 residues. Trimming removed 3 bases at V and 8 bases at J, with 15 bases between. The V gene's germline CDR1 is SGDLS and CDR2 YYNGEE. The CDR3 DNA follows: TGTGCCAGCAGCGCCGCGGGGGCCAGCGATGAGCAGTTCTTC. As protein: CASSAAGASDEQFF.

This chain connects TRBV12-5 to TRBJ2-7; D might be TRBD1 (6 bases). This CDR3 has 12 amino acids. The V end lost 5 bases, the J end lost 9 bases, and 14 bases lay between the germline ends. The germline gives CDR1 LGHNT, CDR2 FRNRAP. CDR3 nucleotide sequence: TGTGCTAGTGGTCGGGACCTACAGGGGCAGTACTTC. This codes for CASGRDLQGQYF.

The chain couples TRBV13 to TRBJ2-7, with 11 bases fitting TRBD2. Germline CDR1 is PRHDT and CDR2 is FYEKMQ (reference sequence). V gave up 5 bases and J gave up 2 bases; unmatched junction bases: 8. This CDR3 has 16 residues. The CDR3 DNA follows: TGTGCCAGCAGCCCAAGGACTAGCGGGCCTACCTACGAGCAGTACTTC. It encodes CASSPRTSGPTYEQYF.

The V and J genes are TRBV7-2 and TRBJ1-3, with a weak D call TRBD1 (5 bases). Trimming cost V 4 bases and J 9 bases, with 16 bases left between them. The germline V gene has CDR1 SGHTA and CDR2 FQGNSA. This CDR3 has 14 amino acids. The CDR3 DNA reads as TGTGCCAGCAGCTCCCGGGGGGAGTCCAGCACCATATATTTT. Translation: CASSSRGESSTIYF.

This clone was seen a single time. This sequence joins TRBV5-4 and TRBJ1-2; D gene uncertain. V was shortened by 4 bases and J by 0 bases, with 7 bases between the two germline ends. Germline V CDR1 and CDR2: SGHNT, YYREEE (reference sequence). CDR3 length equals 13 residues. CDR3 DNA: TGTGCCAGCAGCGGCGGGCCTAACTATGGCTACACCTTC. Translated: CASSGGPNYGYTF.

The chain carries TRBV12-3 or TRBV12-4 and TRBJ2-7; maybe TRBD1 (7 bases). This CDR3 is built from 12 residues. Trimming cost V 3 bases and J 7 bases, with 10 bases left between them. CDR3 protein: CASSLGGQEQYF. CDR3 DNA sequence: TGTGCCAGCAGTTTGGGGGGACAGGAGCAGTACTTC.

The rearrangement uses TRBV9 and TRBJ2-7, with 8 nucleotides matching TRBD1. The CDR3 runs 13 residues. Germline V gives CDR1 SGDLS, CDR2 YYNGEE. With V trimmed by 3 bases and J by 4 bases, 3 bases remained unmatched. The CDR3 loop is CASSGGTGYEQYF. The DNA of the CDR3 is TGTGCCAGCAGCGGGGGGACAGGTTACGAGCAGTACTTC.

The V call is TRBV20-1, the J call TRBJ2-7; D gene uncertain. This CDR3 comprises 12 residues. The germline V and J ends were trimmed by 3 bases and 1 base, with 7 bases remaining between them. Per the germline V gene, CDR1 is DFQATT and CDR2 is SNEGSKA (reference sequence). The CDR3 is CSASGESYEQYF. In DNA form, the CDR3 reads TGCAGTGCTAGTGGCGAATCCTACGAGCAGTACTTC.